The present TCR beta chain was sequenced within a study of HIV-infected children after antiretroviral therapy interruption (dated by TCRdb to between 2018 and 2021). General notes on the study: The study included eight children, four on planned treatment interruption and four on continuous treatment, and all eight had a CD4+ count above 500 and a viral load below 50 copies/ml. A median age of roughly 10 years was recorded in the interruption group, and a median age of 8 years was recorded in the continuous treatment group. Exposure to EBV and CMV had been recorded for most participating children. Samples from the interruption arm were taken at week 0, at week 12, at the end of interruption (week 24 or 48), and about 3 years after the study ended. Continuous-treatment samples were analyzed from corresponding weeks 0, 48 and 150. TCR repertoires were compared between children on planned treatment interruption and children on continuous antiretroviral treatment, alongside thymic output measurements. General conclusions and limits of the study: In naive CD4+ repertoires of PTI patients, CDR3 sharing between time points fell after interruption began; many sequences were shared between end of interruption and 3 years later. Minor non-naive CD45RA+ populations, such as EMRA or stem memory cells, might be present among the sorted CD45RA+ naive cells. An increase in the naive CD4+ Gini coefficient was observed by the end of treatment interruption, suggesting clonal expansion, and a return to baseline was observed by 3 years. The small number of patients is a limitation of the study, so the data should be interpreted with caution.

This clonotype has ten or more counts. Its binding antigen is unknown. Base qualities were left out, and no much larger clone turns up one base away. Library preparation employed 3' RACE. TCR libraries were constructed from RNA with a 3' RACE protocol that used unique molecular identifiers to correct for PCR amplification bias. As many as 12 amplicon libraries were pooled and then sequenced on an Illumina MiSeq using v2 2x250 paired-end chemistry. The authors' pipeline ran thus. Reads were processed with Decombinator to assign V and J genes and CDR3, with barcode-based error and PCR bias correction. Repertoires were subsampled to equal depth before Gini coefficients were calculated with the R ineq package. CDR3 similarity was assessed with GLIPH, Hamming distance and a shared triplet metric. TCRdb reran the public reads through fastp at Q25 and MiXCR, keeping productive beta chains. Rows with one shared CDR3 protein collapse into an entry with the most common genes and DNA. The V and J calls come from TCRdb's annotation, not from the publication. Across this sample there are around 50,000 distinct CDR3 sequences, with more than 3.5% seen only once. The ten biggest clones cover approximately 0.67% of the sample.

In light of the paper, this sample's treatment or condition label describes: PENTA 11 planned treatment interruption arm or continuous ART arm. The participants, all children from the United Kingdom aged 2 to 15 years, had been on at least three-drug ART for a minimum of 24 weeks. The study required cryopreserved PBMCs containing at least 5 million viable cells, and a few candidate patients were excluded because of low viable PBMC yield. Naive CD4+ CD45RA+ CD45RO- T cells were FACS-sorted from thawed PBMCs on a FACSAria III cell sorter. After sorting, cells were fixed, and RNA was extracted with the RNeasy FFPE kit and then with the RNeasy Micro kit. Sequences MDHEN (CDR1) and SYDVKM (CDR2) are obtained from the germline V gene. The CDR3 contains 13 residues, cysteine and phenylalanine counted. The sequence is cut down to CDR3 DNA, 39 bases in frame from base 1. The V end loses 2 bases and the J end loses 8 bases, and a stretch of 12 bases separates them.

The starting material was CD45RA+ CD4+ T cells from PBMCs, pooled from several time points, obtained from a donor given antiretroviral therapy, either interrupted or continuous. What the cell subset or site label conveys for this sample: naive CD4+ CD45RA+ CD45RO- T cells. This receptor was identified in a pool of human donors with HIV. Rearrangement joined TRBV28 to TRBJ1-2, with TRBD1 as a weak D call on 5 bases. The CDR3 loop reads CASSLPGSPGYTF. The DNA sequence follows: TGTGCCAGCAGTTTACCAGGGTCCCCCGGCTACACCTTC.